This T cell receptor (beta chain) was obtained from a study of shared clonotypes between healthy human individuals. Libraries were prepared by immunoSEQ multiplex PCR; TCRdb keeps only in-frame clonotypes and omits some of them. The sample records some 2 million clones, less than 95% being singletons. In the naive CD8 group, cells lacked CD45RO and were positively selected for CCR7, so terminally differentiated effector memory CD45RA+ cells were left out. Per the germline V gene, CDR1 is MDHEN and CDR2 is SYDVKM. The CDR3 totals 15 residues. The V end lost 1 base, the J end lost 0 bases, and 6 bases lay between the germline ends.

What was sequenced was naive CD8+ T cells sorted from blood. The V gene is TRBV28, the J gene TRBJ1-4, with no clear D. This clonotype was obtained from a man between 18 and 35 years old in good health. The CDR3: CASSLFGATNEKLFF. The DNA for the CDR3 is TGTGCCAGCAGTTTATTCGGGGCAACTAATGAAAAACTGTTTTTT.